This TCR beta chain was obtained from a study of blood T cell repertoires in COVID-19. At the level of the study: PBMCs, B-cell-depleted T cells, or T cells provided the cDNA or gDNA that made up the material.

Original processing methods: By means of reference gene primer amplification, nucleated cell counts were estimated. TCRdb keeps only in-frame clones here, not all; method: immunoSEQ multiplex PCR. V and J calls and clone size are those listed in that table; D and trimming were worked out from the DNA. The table includes 50,000 to 65,000 clones, under 85% detected once. The CDR3 runs 14 residues. Germline CDR1 and CDR2: SEHNR and FQNEAQ (reference sequence). V was pared by 3 bases and J by 1 base, with 7 bases between. The source is a woman aged 45-59 years with active or convalescent COVID-19. The sample comprised peripheral blood. The rearrangement uses TRBV7-9 and TRBJ1-5; D is possibly TRBD1 (6 bases). The CDR3 loop reads CASSLDRSNQPQHF. The CDR3 coding sequence is TGTGCCAGCAGCTTGGACAGAAGCAATCAGCCCCAGCATTTT.